These T cell receptor beta chains were read from a single sample in a study of long-term antiretroviral therapy in people with HIV. Data came from immunoSEQ multiplex PCR; TCRdb stores just in-frame clones and leaves some out. The table has tens of thousands of clones, nearly 95% seen once. Sample: unsorted PBMCs, taken around 6.3 years after starting antiretroviral therapy. All receptors derive from a woman aged 35 to 49 with HIV. CDR3s leave out the opening cysteine and the closing phenylalanine or tryptophan. Rows may omit the clone size; those that give it use once, few, many or a size class.

j_call: TRBJ2-5
clone_size: NA
v_call: TRBV11-3
cdr3_aa: ASSGGQGTGTQY

j_call: TRBJ1-4
clone_size: NA
v_call: TRBV7-9
cdr3_aa: ASSYGANNEKLF

j_call: TRBJ2-2
clone_size: NA
v_call: TRBV7-2
cdr3_aa: ASSLVSTGELF

j_call: TRBJ2-2
clone_size: NA
v_call: TRBV2
cdr3_aa: ASSVFPATGELF

j_call: TRBJ2-2
clone_size: few
v_call: TRBV5-4
cdr3_aa: ASSPRERGGPGELF

j_call: TRBJ2-2
clone_size: NA
v_call: TRBV4-1
cdr3_aa: ASSQGGQGRTGELF

j_call: TRBJ1-2
clone_size: NA
v_call: TRBV30
cdr3_aa: AWSVSYSPSGST

j_call: TRBJ2-5
clone_size: NA
v_call: TRBV18
cdr3_aa: ASSPSGVYQETQY

j_call: TRBJ2-7
clone_size: few
v_call: TRBV27
cdr3_aa: ASKGLSYEQY

j_call: TRBJ1-1
clone_size: NA
v_call: TRBV6-6
cdr3_aa: ASGAGGRWDTEAF

j_call: TRBJ1-6
clone_size: NA
v_call: TRBV7-2
cdr3_aa: ASSYPRTWRDSPLH

j_call: TRBJ2-7
clone_size: NA
v_call: TRBV19
cdr3_aa: ASREEGRVGEQY

j_call: TRBJ1-1
clone_size: NA
v_call: TRBV5-1
cdr3_aa: ASSFGDYMNTEAF

j_call: TRBJ1-4
clone_size: NA
v_call: TRBV9
cdr3_aa: ASSGHGGGEKLF

j_call: TRBJ2-3
clone_size: NA
v_call: TRBV11-2
cdr3_aa: ASSGQSTDTQY

j_call: TRBJ1-2
clone_size: NA
v_call: TRBV29-1
cdr3_aa: SVIHRRVGYT

j_call: TRBJ1-2
clone_size: NA
v_call: TRBV5-1
cdr3_aa: ASSSGTGDGYT

j_call: TRBJ1-6
clone_size: few
v_call: TRBV5-1
cdr3_aa: ASSPREGVTSPLH

j_call: TRBJ2-7
clone_size: NA
v_call: TRBV15
cdr3_aa: ATKGPALEQY

j_call: TRBJ1-5
clone_size: NA
v_call: TRBV4-2
cdr3_aa: ASSQDLFQPQH

j_call: TRBJ2-1
clone_size: NA
v_call: TRBV7-2
cdr3_aa: ASSLTAGGLVEQF

j_call: TRBJ2-1
clone_size: NA
v_call: TRBV6-1
cdr3_aa: ASSVGSYNEQF

j_call: TRBJ2-1
clone_size: NA
v_call: TRBV7-2
cdr3_aa: ASSPESGSRGPEQF

j_call: TRBJ2-1
clone_size: once
v_call: TRBV6-6
cdr3_aa: ASSSRQGALGNEQF